This entry lists 23 T cell receptor beta chains sequenced from one sample in a study of radiation and T cells in renal cell carcinoma. Using immunoSEQ multiplex PCR, the repertoire was profiled, and TCRdb retains in-frame clones only, with some absent. The data hold about 170,000 clones, with around 89% observed a single time. Regarding time point: blood 4 weeks post-SBRT, at nephrectomy. Specified treatment: 15 Gy SBRT to primary tumor, nephrectomy 4 weeks later. The sequenced sample was blood, obtained from a patient whose treatment included radiotherapy and nephrectomy. Receptors originate from a woman in her 50s with renal cell carcinoma.

The V and J genes are TRBV29-1 and TRBJ2-3; D gene ambiguous. The CDR3 contains 15 residues. With 0 bases removed from V and 1 base from J, the gap between germline ends came to 11 bases. Per germline, CDR1 SQVTM and CDR2 ANQGSEA. The CDR3 reads CSVEDLSRGTDTQYF. CDR3 sequence (DNA): TGCAGCGTTGAAGATCTTTCAAGAGGCACAGATACGCAGTATTTT.

This rearrangement joins TRBV15 to TRBJ2-1, with 14 bases fitting TRBD2. The CDR3 has 15 amino acids. Trimming removed 5 bases from V and 7 bases from J; junction bases left unmatched: 4. The germline V gene has CDR1 LNHNV and CDR2 YYDKDF (reference sequence). CDR3 sequence reads: CATSGGTSGGNEQFF. DNA for the CDR3: TGTGCCACCAGCGGCGGGACTAGCGGGGGTAATGAGCAGTTCTTC.

The genes are TRBV7-2 and TRBJ2-7; no clear D. V was clipped by 3 bases and J by 5 bases, with 8 bases between them. The CDR3 spans 12 residues. CDR1 is SGHTA, CDR2 FQGNSA, per germline. CDR3 sequence reads: CASSFGPNEQYF. The DNA of the CDR3 is TGTGCCAGCAGCTTCGGACCGAACGAGCAGTACTTC. The entire variable domain, with the rest obtained from reference TRBV7-2 and TRBJ2-7, is as follows: GAGVSQSPSNKVTEKGKDVELRCDPISGHTALYWYRQSLGQGLEFLIYFQGNSAPDKSGLPSDRFSAERTGGSVSTLTIQRTQQEDSAVYLCASSFGPNEQYFGPGTRLTVT.

The chain is built from TRBV7-2 and TRBJ2-7; 9 nucleotides align to TRBD2. Germline-derived CDR1 and CDR2 are SGHTA and FQGNSA. V dropped 2 bases and J dropped 4; count of bases not matched to a gene: 6. There are 15 residues in the CDR3. This CDR3 is CASSLSWRGGYEQYF. The CDR3 DNA follows: TGTGCCAGCAGCTTATCTTGGCGGGGGGGATACGAGCAGTACTTC.

CDR3 nucleotides: TGTGCCAGCAGCCACGCTTGGGACGAGCAGTACTTC. Residues: CASSHAWDEQYF. This chain connects TRBV4-2 to TRBJ2-7; D not resolved. Trimming cost V 3 bases and J 5 bases, with 8 bases left between them. The CDR3 sequence is 12 residues long. The germline V gene has CDR1 LGHNA and CDR2 YNFKEQ.

The chain is built from TRBV7-2 and TRBJ2-5; TRBD2 matches 12 bases. Germline CDR1 is SGHTA and CDR2 is FQGNSA. The CDR3 totals 13 residues. V trimming: 11 bases; J trimming: 5 bases; junction bases outside the gene matches: 6. This CDR3 is CAGRLAGDETQYF. The CDR3 bases are TGTGCCGGCCGACTAGCGGGGGACGAGACCCAGTACTTC. The full variable domain, its missing parts supplied by reference TRBV7-2 and TRBJ2-5, is GAGVSQSPSNKVTEKGKDVELRCDPISGHTALYWYRQSLGQGLEFLIYFQGNSAPDKSGLPSDRFSAERTGGSVSTLTIQRTQQEDSAVYLCAGRLAGDETQYFGPGTRLLVL.

The genes are TRBV5-1 and TRBJ2-5; maybe TRBD2 (5 bases). V lost 0 bases to trimming and J lost 5 bases, with 20 bases between them. Germline CDR1 reads SGHRS; CDR2 reads YFSETQ. The CDR3 totals 17 residues. DNA for the CDR3: TGCGCCAGCAGCTTGGCGTCGGGCCAAGGGAGCCCGGAGACCCAGTACTTC. The encoded protein is CASSLASGQGSPETQYF.

Only a few counts were recorded for this clone. CDR3 bases: TGTGCCTGGAGTCCTGGCCATATGCAGCCCCAGCATTTT. Protein: CAWSPGHMQPQHF. The chain links TRBV30 to TRBJ1-5, with D unresolved. CDR3 length equals 13 residues. Deletions cut 2 bases from V and 7 bases from J, with 12 bases between. Germline CDR1 is GTSNPN and CDR2 is SVGIG (reference sequence). The complete variable domain, with remaining parts taken from reference TRBV30 and TRBJ1-5, reads SQTIHQWPATLVQPVGSPLSLECTVEGTSNPNLYWYRQAAGRGLQLLFYSVGIGQISSEVPQNLSASRPQDRQFILSSKKLLLSDSGFYLCAWSPGHMQPQHFGDGTRLSIL.

The chain carries TRBV2 and TRBJ2-7; D might be TRBD1 or TRBD2, each matching 5 bases. This CDR3 is built from 15 residues. The germline CDR1 and CDR2 sequences are SNHLY and FYNNEI. The V end was cut by 6 bases, the J end by 0 bases, with 15 bases between. CDR3 residues: CASSQGRGSSYEQYF. The CDR3, as DNA: TGTGCCAGCAGCCAGGGACGGGGAAGCTCCTACGAGCAGTACTTC.

This clone has only a few counts. V gene TRBV5-4 combines with J gene TRBJ1-1, with D possibly TRBD1 on 6 matching bases. The CDR3 is 15 amino acids. The V end was cut by 0 bases, the J end by 4 bases, with 13 bases between. The germline V gene has CDR1 SGHNT and CDR2 YYREEE (reference sequence). CDR3 DNA: TGTGCCAGCAGCTTGGGGACAGACTATATCACTGAAGCTTTCTTT. Amino acids: CASSLGTDYITEAFF.

A word on this clone: This could be a read error, since a much larger clone is one nucleotide away. V is TRBV19 and J is TRBJ2-5; D uncertain. CDR3 length: 11 amino acids. Trimming took 3 bases from V and 1 from J, leaving 0 bases between them. Germline V gene data show CDR1 as LNHDA and CDR2 as SQIVND (reference sequence). Here the CDR3 reads CASSIQETQYF. For the CDR3, the DNA is TGTGCCAGTAGTATCCAAGAGACCCAGTACTTC.

The chain couples TRBV5-1 to TRBJ2-1, with D perhaps assigned TRBD1 or TRBD2 (5 bases each). The CDR3 runs 14 residues. V dropped 0 bases and J dropped 4 bases, with 8 bases sitting between them. CDR1 and CDR2 from the germline V gene are SGHRS and YFSETQ. CDR3 region: CASSLEGPYNEQFF. The DNA of the CDR3 is TGCGCCAGCAGCTTGGAGGGACCATACAATGAGCAGTTCTTC.

This clone was observed once. The chain employs TRBV6-6 and TRBJ1-5; no reliable D call. V gave up 6 bases and J gave up 0 bases, with 6 bases separating them. Germline V gene data show CDR1 as MNHNY and CDR2 as SVGAGI (reference sequence). This CDR3 is built from 13 residues. CDR3 in DNA: TGTGCCAGCAGCCCTAATAGCAATCAGCCCCAGCATTTT. It is translated as CASSPNSNQPQHF.

The CDR3 DNA is TGCGCCAGCAGCCAAGCCTTCGTAGCAGGGGACTCCTACGAGCAGTACTTC. Encoded protein: CASSQAFVAGDSYEQYF. This chain joins TRBV4-3 and TRBJ2-7; D might be TRBD1 (6 bases). From germline, CDR1 is LGHNA and CDR2 YSLEER. The CDR3 totals 17 residues. Trimming stripped 1 base from V and 0 bases from J, with 16 bases between.

The CDR3 sequence is CASSLWATTDTQYF. CDR3 DNA sequence: TGCGCCAGCAGCTTGTGGGCCACCACAGATACGCAGTATTTT. The chain carries TRBV5-1 and TRBJ2-3; D remains unclear. V was shortened by 1 base and J by 2 bases, with 8 bases between the two germline ends. From germline, CDR1 is SGHRS and CDR2 YFSETQ. The CDR3 contains 14 residues.

This clone was counted between two and nine times. The rearrangement uses TRBV6-1 and TRBJ1-1; D uncertain. CDR3 size: 14 residues. The V gene lost 8 bases and the J gene lost 1 base, with 14 bases spanning the gap. Germline V gene lookup returns CDR1 MNHNS and CDR2 SASEGT. The CDR3 reads CASRYWEGNTEAFF. The DNA of the CDR3 is TGTGCCAGCCGATACTGGGAGGGGAACACTGAAGCTTTCTTT.

The rearrangement uses TRBV19 and TRBJ2-1, with D maybe TRBD1 (5 bases). The CDR3 sequence is 14 residues long. The V end lost 3 bases, the J end lost 2 bases, and 8 bases lay between the germline ends. The germline V gene has CDR1 LNHDA and CDR2 SQIVND (reference sequence). In DNA form, the CDR3 reads TGTGCCAGTAGTATGGTGGGGCCCTACAATGAGCAGTTCTTC. Its translation is CASSMVGPYNEQFF.

This rearrangement joins TRBV14 to TRBJ2-2; 14 nucleotides match TRBD2. The length of the CDR3 is 19 residues. The junction had 6 bases not matched to a gene; V was cut back by 1 base and J by 2 bases. Germline V CDR1 and CDR2: SGHDN, FVKESK. Written as DNA, the CDR3 is TGTGCCAGCAGCCAAGTCCGACTAGCGGGGGGGCTTAACACCGGGGAGCTGTTTTTT. Translated, it gives CASSQVRLAGGLNTGELFF.

The chain joins TRBV19 to TRBJ1-2; tentative D call: TRBD1 (5 bases). The CDR3 runs to 13 residues. V was cut by 0 bases and J by 8 bases, with 10 bases left in between. Germline lookup yields CDR1 LNHDA and CDR2 SQIVND (reference sequence). The CDR3 bases are TGTGCCAGTAGTATAGAGGGGCTTCGCGGCTACACCTTC. Its translation: CASSIEGLRGYTF.

This clone was seen a handful of times. CDR3 nucleotide sequence: TGTGCCAGCAGCTTTGGCCTCGAGCAGTACTTC. Amino acid sequence: CASSFGLEQYF. The chain carries TRBV11-2 and TRBJ2-7, with D unresolved. Germline CDR1 and CDR2: SGHAT and FQNNGV. The CDR3 is 11 residues long. The V and J ends lost 3 bases and 6 bases respectively, with 6 bases between them.

The count of this clone is one. The chain carries TRBV7-6 and TRBJ1-6; maybe TRBD1 (5 bases). CDR3 length: 14 amino acids. Trimming cost V 5 bases and J 8 bases, with 13 bases left between them. The germline V gene encodes CDR1 SGHVS and CDR2 FNYEAQ. CDR3 bases: TGTGCCAGCAGCCAGACGGGGGGGGATTCACCCCTCCACTTT. Encoded protein: CASSQTGGDSPLHF.

The chain recombines TRBV30 with TRBJ1-6, with 8 nucleotides matching TRBD1. CDR1 is GTSNPN, CDR2 SVGIG, per germline (reference sequence). This CDR3 spans 13 amino acids. After removal of 7 bases from V and 10 bases from J, the junction contained 9 bases not matched to a gene. This CDR3 reads CASSDRGSSPLHF. In nucleotides, the CDR3 is TGTGCCTCCAGTGACAGGGGATCCTCACCCCTCCACTTT.

This chain links TRBV6-1 with TRBJ2-3, with 7 bases aligning to TRBD1. With V trimmed by 0 bases and J by 8 bases, 2 bases remained unmatched. The CDR3 contains 13 residues. CDR1 is MNHNS and CDR2 is SASEGT in the germline V gene. The CDR3 sequence: CASSEARDSTQYF. For the CDR3, the DNA is TGTGCCAGCAGTGAAGCCCGGGACAGTACGCAGTATTTT.